Presented here are 26 T cell receptor beta chains from one specimen sequenced in a study of cytomegalovirus exposure and HLA in healthy donors (dated by TCRdb to 2017 to 2019). Receptor amplification or capture employed the immunoSEQ multiplex PCR assay. The multiplex PCR relied on a mix of 60 forward primers for TCR Vbeta segments and 13 reverse primers for TCR Jbeta segments. TCRdb provides this immuneACCESS table in a form limited to in-frame rearrangements. Some clones are lacking; in checked studies, under half of them reflect an unresolved V gene, and why the rest are absent is not known. Across this sample there are approximately 150,000 clones, with roughly 80% seen only once. The biggest ten clones account for 3.1% of the sample. Sequenced input: PBMCs. Receptor source: a male donor in good health and CMV-seronegative.

The J gene is TRBJ2-5, the V gene TRBV21-1; the table names TRBD1, a call not compared with the DNA. TRBV21-1 is designated a pseudogene. CDR3 length: 15 amino acids. The CDR3 DNA reads as TGTGCCAGCCGTTCGACAGGGGGAATAGTAGAGACCCAGTACTTC. Encoded protein: CASRSTGGIVETQYF.

The rearrangement uses TRBV5-1 and TRBJ2-2, with 7 bases fitting TRBD2. V gave up 4 bases and J gave up 3 bases; unmatched junction bases: 9. CDR1 and CDR2 from the germline V gene are SGHRS and YFSETQ. The CDR3 runs to 16 residues. The CDR3 protein is CASSPGGGSDTGELFF. CDR3 DNA sequence: TGCGCCAGCAGCCCGGGCGGCGGGAGCGACACCGGGGAGCTGTTTTTT. Complete variable domain (other parts from reference TRBV5-1 and TRBJ2-2): KAGVTQTPRYLIKTRGQQVTLSCSPISGHRSVSWYQQTPGQGLQFLFEYFSETQRNKGNFPGRFSGRQFSNSRSEMNVSTLELGDSALYLCASSPGGGSDTGELFFGEGSRLTVL.

Concerning this clone: It may be a read error: a sequence one base away is much more abundant. This CDR3 is CASSEGTGDTGELFF. The CDR3 region has the DNA TGTGCCAGCAGTGAGGGGACAGGGGACACCGGGGAGCTGTTTTTT. This chain uses TRBV2 with TRBJ2-2; 10 positions match TRBD1. CDR3 length: 15 amino acids. Germline CDR1 SNHLY, CDR2 FYNNEI. The ends lost 3 bases at V and 3 bases at J; junction bases unmatched: 1. Combining the CDR3 with reference TRBV2 and TRBJ2-2 gives the whole variable domain EPEVTQTPSHQVTQMGQEVILRCVPISNHLYFYWYRQILGQKVEFLVSFYNNEISEKSEIFDDQFSVERPDGSNFTLKIRSTKLEDSAMYFCASSEGTGDTGELFFGEGSRLTVL.

This chain joins TRBV9 and TRBJ2-1, with TRBD2 matching 14 bases. CDR3 length: 15 amino acids. CDR1 and CDR2 (germline): SGDLS, YYNGEE. With 2 bases clipped from V and 8 bases from J, the junction kept 3 bases outside the gene matches. The CDR3 nucleotides are TGTGCCAGCAGCGTGGGACTAGCGGGAGAGTATGAGCAGTTCTTC. The encoded protein is CASSVGLAGEYEQFF. The full variable domain, rest sourced from reference TRBV9 and TRBJ2-1, is DSGVTQTPKHLITATGQRVTLRCSPRSGDLSVYWYQQSLDQGLQFLIQYYNGEERAKGNILERFSAQQFPDLHSELNLSSLELGDSALYFCASSVGLAGEYEQFFGPGTRLTVL.

The V gene is TRBV29-1, the J gene TRBJ2-1; possibly TRBD1 for D (6 bases). Germline-derived CDR1 and CDR2 are SQVTM and ANQGSEA. CDR3 size: 15 residues. Trimming removed 0 bases at V and 6 bases at J, with 15 bases between. The CDR3 loop is CSVEDLFRTANEQFF. The CDR3 nucleotides are TGCAGCGTTGAAGATCTCTTCAGGACAGCCAATGAGCAGTTCTTC.

This clone was seen a single time. The chain carries TRBV18 and TRBJ1-5, with TRBD1 matching over 7 bases. Germline CDR1 KGHSH, CDR2 LQKENI. CDR3 length equals 15 residues. After removal of 8 bases from V and 0 bases from J, the junction contained 7 bases not matched to a gene. This CDR3 is CASPRGENSNQPQHF. DNA of the CDR3: TGTGCCAGCCCCAGGGGGGAGAATAGCAATCAGCCCCAGCATTTT.

This chain connects TRBV19 to TRBJ2-2; D perhaps matches TRBD2 (5 bases). In germline, CDR1 is LNHDA, CDR2 SQIVND (reference sequence). CDR3 length: 16 residues. Between the trimmed V and J ends, which lost 5 bases and 0 bases, there was a span of 13 bases. The DNA of the CDR3 is TGTGCCAGTAGTGATCCTGGAGGCTCGAACACCGGGGAGCTGTTTTTT. It encodes CASSDPGGSNTGELFF.

Concerning this clone: The germline gene is not matched at one end of the junction; a read error may be the cause. The chain has TRBV7-9 and TRBJ2-7, with TRBD2 as a possible D gene (6 bases). Germline CDR1 is SEHNR and CDR2 is FQNEAQ (reference sequence). The CDR3 spans 12 residues. Written as DNA, the CDR3 is TGTTCCAGCAGCTCGGGGGCCTACGAGCAGTACTTC. Encoded protein: CSSSSGAYEQYF.

The rearrangement links TRBV7-9 to TRBJ1-1; D perhaps matches TRBD1 (5 bases). With 5 bases removed from V and 5 bases from J, the gap between germline ends came to 12 bases. The CDR3 runs 13 residues. Germline lookup yields CDR1 SEHNR and CDR2 FQNEAQ (reference sequence). The DNA for the CDR3 is TGTGCCAGCAGCGAAGGGACTTGGACTGAAGCTTTCTTT. Protein product: CASSEGTWTEAFF. The full variable domain, its missing parts supplied by reference TRBV7-9 and TRBJ1-1, is DTGVSQNPRHKITKRGQNVTFRCDPISEHNRLYWYRQTLGQGPEFLTYFQNEAQLEKSRLLSDRFSAERPKGSFSTLEIQRTEQGDSAMYLCASSEGTWTEAFFGQGTRLTVV.

The chain joins TRBV6-4 to TRBJ2-2; no reliable D call. The CDR3 runs 13 residues. Germline CDR1 MRHNA, CDR2 SNTAGT. Trimming pared 3 bases from V and 4 bases from J, leaving 6 bases between. The DNA of the CDR3 is TGTGCCAGCAGTGATTATATCACCGGGGAGCTGTTTTTT. It is translated as CASSDYITGELFF.

The gene calls are TRBV5-1 and TRBJ2-1, with 7 bases lining up with TRBD2. The CDR3 totals 16 residues. Germline V lookup: CDR1 SGHRS, CDR2 YFSETQ. The junction had 17 bases not matched to a gene; V was cut back by 5 bases and J by 9 bases. The CDR3 DNA reads as TGCGCCAGCAGTTTAGGGAGGGAGCGAGGAGCGCCTGAGCAGTTCTTC. This gives the protein CASSLGRERGAPEQFF.

The V gene is TRBV7-2, the J gene TRBJ2-7; TRBD2 matches at 8 bases. The germline CDR1 and CDR2 sequences are SGHTA and FQGNSA. V was clipped by 0 bases and J by 2 bases; unmatched bases: 9. This CDR3 region has 17 residues. The CDR3 bases are TGTGCCAGCAGCTTAGCGGGGGTGAGCGGGGGCGCCTACGAGCAGTACTTC. Protein: CASSLAGVSGGAYEQYF.

The chain couples TRBV5-5 to TRBJ2-5; TRBD1 might be the D (6 bases). Trimming cost V 5 bases and J 3 bases, with 8 bases left between them. The germline V gene encodes CDR1 SGHKS and CDR2 YYEKEE (reference sequence). The CDR3 consists of 12 residues. This chain's CDR3 is CASRTGEETQYF. In DNA form, the CDR3 reads TGTGCCAGCAGGACAGGAGAAGAGACCCAGTACTTC.

V is TRBV7-2 and J is TRBJ2-2; 8 nucleotides line up with TRBD2. V lost 3 bases and J lost 3; bases outside the gene matches: 3. Germline V lookup: CDR1 SGHTA, CDR2 FQGNSA. The CDR3 is made up of 15 amino acids. CDR3 coding DNA: TGTGCCAGCAGCTTCGGGGGGGCCCACACCGGGGAGCTGTTTTTT. Its protein is CASSFGGAHTGELFF. The variable domain in full, with the rest retrieved from reference TRBV7-2 and TRBJ2-2, is GAGVSQSPSNKVTEKGKDVELRCDPISGHTALYWYRQSLGQGLEFLIYFQGNSAPDKSGLPSDRFSAERTGGSVSTLTIQRTQQEDSAVYLCASSFGGAHTGELFFGEGSRLTVL.

V usage is TRBV5-6 and J usage is TRBJ1-2; D is perhaps TRBD1 (5 bases). V was cut by 0 bases and J by 2 bases, with 5 bases left in between. Germline assignment: CDR1 SGHDT and CDR2 YYEEEE. This CDR3 spans 13 amino acids. The CDR3 protein is CASSLAGNYGYTF. DNA of the CDR3: TGTGCCAGCAGCTTGGCAGGGAACTATGGCTACACCTTC.

The chain has TRBV6-1 and TRBJ1-3, with D unresolved. The CDR3 contains 17 residues. V was clipped by 4 bases and J by 0 bases, with 16 bases between them. Germline CDR1 MNHNS, CDR2 SASEGT. The DNA for the CDR3 is TGTGCCAGCAGTGTAAGGGAGACAATGAGCTCTGGAAACACCATATATTTT. Its translation: CASSVRETMSSGNTIYF.

The genes are TRBV19 and TRBJ2-3; 8 nucleotides agree with TRBD1. The trim removed 3 bases at V and 5 bases at J, leaving 4 bases unmatched. Germline assignment: CDR1 LNHDA and CDR2 SQIVND (reference sequence). The CDR3 is 14 amino acids. CDR3 DNA sequence: TGTGCCAGTAGTATCTACAGGGGGAAAGATACGCAGTATTTT. It codes for CASSIYRGKDTQYF.

The rearrangement links TRBV9 to TRBJ2-1; 11 nucleotides line up with TRBD1. V lost 0 bases to trimming and J lost 7 bases; unmatched junction nucleotides: 15. Germline loops: CDR1 SGDLS, CDR2 YYNGEE. The CDR3 consists of 19 residues. As DNA, the CDR3 is TGTGCCAGCAGCGTAGCGGATGGACAGGGGGCCCTGGGACAGAATGAGCAGTTCTTC. This gives the protein CASSVADGQGALGQNEQFF.

The rearrangement uses TRBV27 and TRBJ1-5, with D maybe TRBD1 (6 bases). With 0 bases removed from V and 0 bases from J, the gap between germline ends came to 9 bases. There are 16 residues in the CDR3. Germline lookup yields CDR1 MNHEY and CDR2 SMNVEV (reference sequence). The CDR3 DNA reads as TGTGCCAGCAGTTTATCGGGGACATTTAGCAATCAGCCCCAGCATTTT. Amino acid sequence: CASSLSGTFSNQPQHF.

V is TRBV5-5 and J is TRBJ2-5; 8 positions agree with TRBD1. From germline, CDR1 is SGHKS and CDR2 YYEKEE (reference sequence). This CDR3 is 14 amino acids long. Trimming cost V 3 bases and J 4 bases; bases outside gene matches: 5. CDR3 sequence (DNA): TGTGCCAGCAGCTCCCGGACAGGGCTAGAGACCCAGTACTTC. Its protein is CASSSRTGLETQYF.

This clone has a handful of counts. The chain is built from TRBV14 and TRBJ2-7, with D maybe TRBD2 (5 bases). The CDR3 spans 13 residues. V lost 4 bases and J 3 bases, leaving 10 bases between the germline ends. The germline CDR1 and CDR2 sequences are SGHDN and FVKESK. This chain's CDR3 is CASSRLYDYEQYF. CDR3 DNA: TGTGCCAGCAGCCGACTATACGACTACGAGCAGTACTTC.

The genes are TRBV7-3 and TRBJ1-3, with D hard to call. Trimming removed 5 bases from V and 2 bases from J, with 7 bases in between. CDR3 length: 13 amino acids. Germline-derived CDR1 and CDR2 are SGHTA and FQGTGA. CDR3 loop: CASSLEAGNTIYF. CDR3 coding DNA: TGTGCCAGCAGCCTAGAGGCTGGAAACACCATATATTTT.

The chain carries TRBV10-2 and TRBJ1-1; D perhaps matches TRBD1 (5 bases). V was clipped by 5 bases and J by 1 base, with 8 bases between them. The germline V gene encodes CDR1 WSHSY and CDR2 SAAADI. The CDR3 totals 13 residues. CDR3 sequence (DNA): TGCGCCAGCAGTCGACAGAGGAACACTGAAGCTTTCTTT. Translation gives CASSRQRNTEAFF.

The rearrangement links TRBV5-6 to TRBJ1-5; no reliable D call. In germline, CDR1 is SGHDT, CDR2 YYEEEE. This CDR3 region has 18 residues. Trimming took 3 bases from V and 2 from J, leaving 21 bases between them. The CDR3 sequence is CASSSLRAIGEGNQPQHF. In DNA, the CDR3 is TGTGCCAGCAGCTCCCTTCGAGCGATCGGGGAGGGCAATCAGCCCCAGCATTTT. Filled out from reference TRBV5-6 and TRBJ1-5, the complete variable domain reads DAGVTQSPTHLIKTRGQQVTLRCSPKSGHDTVSWYQQALGQGPQFIFQYYEEEERQRGNFPDRFSGHQFPNYSSELNVNALLLGDSALYLCASSSLRAIGEGNQPQHFGDGTRLSIL.

The gene calls are TRBV5-8 and TRBJ2-5, with TRBD1 identical over 8 bases. The better agreement between TRBJ2-7 and the DNA end casts doubt on the J call. This CDR3 is 15 amino acids long. Germline assignment: CDR1 SGHTS and CDR2 YDEGEE. Written as DNA, the CDR3 is TGTGCCAGCAGCCGTTCAGGGGGCTTGGGGTACGAGCAGTACTTC. Amino acid sequence: CASSRSGGLGYEQYF.

J is TRBJ1-3 and V is TRBV4-2; D uncertain. V was clipped by 1 base and J by 2 bases, with 6 bases between them. Germline-derived CDR1 and CDR2 are LGHNA and YNFKEQ. The CDR3 is 14 amino acids. The CDR3 DNA sequence: TGTGCCAGCAGCCAAGCCGGAGCTGGAAACACCATATATTTT. Residues: CASSQAGAGNTIYF.